This TCR beta chain was identified in a study of T cells in Graves' hyperthyroidism and ophthalmopathy. Study-level results: The model predicted ophthalmopathy a median roughly six months before onset.

Graves' hyperthyroidism without ophthalmopathy progression within 18 months was termed stable. Thyroid ultrasound, orbital computed tomography, clinical symptoms, and serum thyroxine and TRAb underpinned diagnoses. Isolation of PBMCs was performed on around 9.7 ml fresh peripheral blood. This clonotype is a singleton in its sample. Its target is unknown. Amplified TCR beta CDR3 regions derived from RNA transcripts. First-round RT-PCR of the TCR CDR3 relied on the HTBI primer set. TCRdb fed the multiplex PCR reads into MiXCR, producing one record per CDR3 protein. The repertoire holds hundreds of thousands of distinct CDR3 sequences, around 38% seen once, with approximately 8.7% in the top ten. The CDR3 loop spans 17 amino acids. Trimming took off 6 bases at V and 1 base at J, with 21 bases between the two ends. CDR1 is MGHDK and CDR2 is SYGVNS in the germline V gene.

The source material was blood. The chain combines TRBV25-1 with TRBJ1-2; no reliable D call. The receptor was derived from a man between 18 and 35 years old with Graves' hyperthyroidism. The CDR3 loop reads CASSHYPVTTGNYGYTF. CDR3 sequence (DNA): TGTGCCAGCAGCCACTACCCCGTTACGACCGGTAACTATGGCTACACCTTC.